This is a list of T cell receptor beta chains from one sample in a study of T cell repertoires in cytomegalovirus infection. One entry per CDR3 protein results from TCRdb running MiXCR on the reads. There are some 240,000 distinct CDR3 sequences in the sample; about a sixth occur only once, and about half lies in the top ten. Sequencing used CD8+ T cells from PBMCs. The origin of the receptors is a human donor in good health (CMV status not recorded). Some clones in this sample may be carry-over from other donors' samples. The CDR3 runs from the conserved cysteine through the conserved F or W. A D gene is named only where the DNA matches it firmly. Only some rows state a clone size, as once, few, many or a class for expanded clones.

size: few; J: TRBJ1-6; V: TRBV28; D: -; DNA: TGTGCCAGCAGCTCGAACGGACATATTGTAGGTTCACCCCTCCACTTT; CDR3: CASSSNGHIVGSPLHF
size: few; J: TRBJ2-3; V: TRBV12-3/TRBV12-4; D: TRBD2; DNA: TGTGCCAGCAGAGGTAGCGGGGGACTCACAGATACGCAGTATTTT; CDR3: CASRGSGGLTDTQYF
size: few; J: TRBJ2-4; V: TRBV6-5; D: TRBD1; DNA: TGTGCCAGCAGTTCAAACAGGGGGTTGGCCAAAAACATTCAGTACTTC; CDR3: CASSSNRGLAKNIQYF
size: -; J: TRBJ1-5; V: TRBV20-1; D: TRBD1; DNA: TGCAGTGCTAGAGGGGGACAGCGGAAAAGCGGTCAGCCCCAGCATTTT; CDR3: CSARGGQRKSGQPQHF
size: few; J: TRBJ1-4; V: TRBV7-9; D: -; DNA: TGTGCCAGCAGCTCGGCCGGAGGAGTTTACCGTGAAAAACTGTTTTTT; CDR3: CASSSAGGVYREKLFF
size: many; J: TRBJ1-6; V: TRBV4-3; D: -; DNA: TGCGCCAGCAGCCAAGGGACAGTCTATAATTCACCCCTCCACTTT; CDR3: CASSQGTVYNSPLHF
size: many; J: TRBJ2-5; V: TRBV7-8; D: -; DNA: TGTGCCAGCAGCACCGGGAGACCAGAGACCCAGTACTTC; CDR3: CASSTGRPETQYF
size: few; J: TRBJ2-7; V: TRBV5-4; D: TRBD1; DNA: TGTGCCAGCAGCGTGGGACAGGGGGTGGCCTACTACGAGCAGTACTTC; CDR3: CASSVGQGVAYYEQYF
size: few; J: TRBJ2-7; V: TRBV5-4; D: TRBD1; DNA: TGTGCCAGCAGCATGGACAGGGGAATGATCTACGAGCAGTACTTC; CDR3: CASSMDRGMIYEQYF
size: many; J: TRBJ1-2; V: TRBV28; D: -; DNA: TGTGCCAGCAGCCCCGCCCACGACTATGGCTACACCTTC; CDR3: CASSPAHDYGYTF
size: many; J: TRBJ1-1; V: TRBV7-9; D: -; DNA: TGTGCCAGCAGCCCGACGGACAGATCCCCTGAAGCTTTCTTT; CDR3: CASSPTDRSPEAFF
size: many; J: TRBJ2-7; V: TRBV28; D: TRBD1; DNA: TGTGCCAGCAGTCTCACTCTGGGGGGCGGGACAGGGAGTTTCGAGCAGTACTTC; CDR3: CASSLTLGGGTGSFEQYF
size: few; J: TRBJ2-3; V: TRBV27; D: -; DNA: TGTGCCAGCAGTTTATCGTTGGTCGATACGCAGTATTTT; CDR3: CASSLSLVDTQYF
size: once; J: TRBJ1-2; V: TRBV20-1; D: -; DNA: TGCAGTGCTAAGGTCCCCCCCGGGGCTGGCTACACCTTC; CDR3: CSAKVPPGAGYTF
size: many; J: TRBJ2-7; V: TRBV28; D: -; DNA: TGTGCCAGCAGTTTGGTGCAGGGGAATGGATTATACGAGCAGTACTTC; CDR3: CASSLVQGNGLYEQYF
size: -; J: TRBJ2-5; V: TRBV5-1; D: TRBD2; DNA: TGCGCCAGCAGCTTGCGGGGGAGGGATGAGACCCAGTACTTC; CDR3: CASSLRGRDETQYF
size: many; J: TRBJ1-2; V: TRBV6-5; D: -; DNA: TGTGCCAGCAGTTACTCGTGGGGGGACTATGGCTACACCTTC; CDR3: CASSYSWGDYGYTF
size: few; J: TRBJ2-1; V: TRBV7-9; D: -; DNA: TGTGCCAGCAGTCCACCTAACCGGGACCGAGACTACAATGAGCAGTTCTTC; CDR3: CASSPPNRDRDYNEQFF
size: few; J: TRBJ2-5; V: TRBV2; D: TRBD1; DNA: TGTGCCAAAAAGGGACAGGGATTCGAGACCCAGTACTTC; CDR3: CAKKGQGFETQYF
size: few; J: TRBJ2-1; V: TRBV18; D: -; DNA: TGTGCCAGCTCACCACCTTCGGGACATTCCTACAATGAGCAGTTCTTC; CDR3: CASSPPSGHSYNEQFF
size: few; J: TRBJ2-3; V: TRBV6-1; D: TRBD2; DNA: TGTGCCAGCCTGAGGGGGGCGGGGGGCCTCACAGATACGCAGTATTTT; CDR3: CASLRGAGGLTDTQYF
size: -; J: TRBJ2-7; V: TRBV18; D: -; DNA: TGTGCCAGCTCACCACCCCCGGGTAGCCACTATTACGAGCAGTACTTC; CDR3: CASSPPPGSHYYEQYF
size: few; J: TRBJ1-5; V: TRBV6-5; D: -; DNA: TGTGCCAGCAGCGGGGGGGGAGTCTATAGCAATCAGCCCCAGCATTTT; CDR3: CASSGGGVYSNQPQHF
size: many; J: TRBJ2-7; V: TRBV7-2; D: TRBD2; DNA: TGTGCCAGCAGCTTTACTAGCGGGGGTTTCTCCTACGAGCAGTACTTC; CDR3: CASSFTSGGFSYEQYF
size: many; J: TRBJ2-1; V: TRBV12-3/TRBV12-4; D: TRBD2; DNA: TGTGCCAGCAGTTTCGACAGCGGGGCCTACAATGAGCAGTTCTTC; CDR3: CASSFDSGAYNEQFF
size: few; J: TRBJ1-5; V: TRBV10-1; D: -; DNA: TGCGCCAACTTAGACCGGGCCCGGAAGGGCAATCAGCCCCAGCATTTT; CDR3: CANLDRARKGNQPQHF